This T cell receptor beta chain was observed in a study of blood T cell repertoires in COVID-19. Study background: Whether acute or convalescent, the COVID-19 samples came from the United States, Italy and Spain. In each case, the material was cDNA or gDNA derived from T cells, B-cell-depleted T cells, or PBMCs.

Original data processing: Reference gene primers were amplified, and this amplification served to estimate nucleated cell counts. TCRdb's table, derived via immunoSEQ multiplex PCR, lists solely in-frame clones and lacks some. V and J calls and clone size come straight from that table; D and trimming were deduced from the DNA. Seen here are hundreds of thousands of clones, roughly 85% observed once, and the top ten hold about an eighth. This sequence originates from a human donor in a cohort sampled during active COVID-19. Material: peripheral blood.

The CDR3: CAISASGSKGYEQYF. The CDR3 DNA follows: TGTGCCATCAGTGCGAGCGGGAGTAAAGGATACGAGCAGTACTTC. This chain joins TRBV10-3 and TRBJ2-7; 8 positions match TRBD2. Trimming cost V 4 bases and J 4 bases; bases outside gene matches: 9. CDR3 length: 15 residues. CDR1 ENHRY and CDR2 SYGVKD come from the germline V gene.